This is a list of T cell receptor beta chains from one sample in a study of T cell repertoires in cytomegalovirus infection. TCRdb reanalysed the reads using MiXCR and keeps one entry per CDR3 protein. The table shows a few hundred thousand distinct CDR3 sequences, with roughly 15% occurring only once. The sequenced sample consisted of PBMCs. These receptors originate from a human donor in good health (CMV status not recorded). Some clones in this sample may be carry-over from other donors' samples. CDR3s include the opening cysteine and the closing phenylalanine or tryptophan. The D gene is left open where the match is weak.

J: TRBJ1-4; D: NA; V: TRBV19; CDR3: CASSSDTRGEKLFF
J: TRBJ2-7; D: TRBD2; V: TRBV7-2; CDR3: CASSLGGGLAGSYEQYF
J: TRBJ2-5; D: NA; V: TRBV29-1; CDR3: CSVQSGRETQYF
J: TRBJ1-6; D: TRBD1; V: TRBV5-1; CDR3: CASSLVLTGSSYNSPLHF
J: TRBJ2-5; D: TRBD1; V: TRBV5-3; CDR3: CASRPGTDQETQYF
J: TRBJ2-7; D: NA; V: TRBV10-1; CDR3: CASSESFFSYEQYF
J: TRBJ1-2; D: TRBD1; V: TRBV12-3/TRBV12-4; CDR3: CASSPRGDYGYTF
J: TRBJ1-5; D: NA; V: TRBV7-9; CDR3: CASSLGGPNQPQHF
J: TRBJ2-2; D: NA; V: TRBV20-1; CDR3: CSAPWRGDTGELFF
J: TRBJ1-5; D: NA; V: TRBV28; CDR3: CASIPQGSRNQPQHF
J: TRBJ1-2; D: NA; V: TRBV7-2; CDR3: CASSFQGRKVSDGYTF
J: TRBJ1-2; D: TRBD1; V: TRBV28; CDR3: CASSSSDRGGYGYTF
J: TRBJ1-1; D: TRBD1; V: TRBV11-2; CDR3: CASSLRTGAHTEAFF
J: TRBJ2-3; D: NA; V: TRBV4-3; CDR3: CASSQDTNTDTQYF
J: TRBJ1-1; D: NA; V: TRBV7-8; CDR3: CASSTYIEAFF
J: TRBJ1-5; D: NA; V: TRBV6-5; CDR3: CASSWTGNQPQHF
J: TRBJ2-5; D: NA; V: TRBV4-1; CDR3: CASSQGQSSGETQYF
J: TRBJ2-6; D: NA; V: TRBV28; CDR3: CASSLFESVEGSGANVLTF
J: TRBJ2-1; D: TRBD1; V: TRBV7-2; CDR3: CASSLGTGQYNEQFF
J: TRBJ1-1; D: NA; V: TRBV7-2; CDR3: CASSSQRMLGEAFF
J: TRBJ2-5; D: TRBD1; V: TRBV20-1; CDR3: CSARGGQGSGTQYF
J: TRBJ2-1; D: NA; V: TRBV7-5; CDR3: CISVSEAYVAGPRHNEQFF
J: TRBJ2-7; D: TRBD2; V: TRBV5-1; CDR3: CASSLGGRGSYEQYF
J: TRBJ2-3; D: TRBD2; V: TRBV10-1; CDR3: CASSEWGGITDTQYF
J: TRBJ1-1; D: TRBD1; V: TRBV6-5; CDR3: CASSFGQEEAFF